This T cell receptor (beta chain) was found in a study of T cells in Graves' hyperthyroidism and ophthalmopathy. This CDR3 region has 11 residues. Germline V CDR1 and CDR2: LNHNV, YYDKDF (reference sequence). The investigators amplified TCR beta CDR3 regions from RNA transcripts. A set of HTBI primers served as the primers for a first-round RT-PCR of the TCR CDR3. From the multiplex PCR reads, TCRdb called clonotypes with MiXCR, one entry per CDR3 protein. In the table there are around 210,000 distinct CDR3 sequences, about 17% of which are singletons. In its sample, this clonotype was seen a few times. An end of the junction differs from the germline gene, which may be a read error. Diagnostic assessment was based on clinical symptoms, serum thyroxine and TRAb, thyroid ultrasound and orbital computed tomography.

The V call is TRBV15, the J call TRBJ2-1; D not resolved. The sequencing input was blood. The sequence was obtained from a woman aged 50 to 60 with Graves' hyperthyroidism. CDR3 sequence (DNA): TGTGCCACCAGCTCCCACAATGAGCAGTTCTTC. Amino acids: CATSSHNEQFF.